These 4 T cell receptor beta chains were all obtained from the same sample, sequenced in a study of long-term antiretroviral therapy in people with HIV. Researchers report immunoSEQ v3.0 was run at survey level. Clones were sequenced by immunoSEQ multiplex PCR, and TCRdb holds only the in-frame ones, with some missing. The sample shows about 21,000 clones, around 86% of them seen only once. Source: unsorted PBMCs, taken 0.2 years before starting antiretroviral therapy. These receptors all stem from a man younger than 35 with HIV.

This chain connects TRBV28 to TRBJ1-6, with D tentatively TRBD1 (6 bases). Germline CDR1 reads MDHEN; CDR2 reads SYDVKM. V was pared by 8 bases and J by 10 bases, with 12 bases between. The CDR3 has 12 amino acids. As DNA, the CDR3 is TGTGCCAGCGAGGGGGTAGGATCACCCCTCCACTTT. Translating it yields CASEGVGSPLHF.

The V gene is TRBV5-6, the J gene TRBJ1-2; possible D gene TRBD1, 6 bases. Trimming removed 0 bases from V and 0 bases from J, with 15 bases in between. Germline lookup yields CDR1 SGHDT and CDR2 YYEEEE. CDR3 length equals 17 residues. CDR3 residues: CASSLAGGQSPNYGYTF. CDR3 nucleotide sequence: TGTGCCAGCAGCTTGGCCGGAGGACAGTCCCCTAACTATGGCTACACCTTC.

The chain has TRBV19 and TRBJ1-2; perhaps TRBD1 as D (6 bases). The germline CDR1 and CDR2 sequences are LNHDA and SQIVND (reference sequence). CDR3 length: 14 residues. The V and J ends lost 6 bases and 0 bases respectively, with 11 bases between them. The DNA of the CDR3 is TGTGCCAGTAGCCCACAGGGACCTAACTATGGCTACACCTTC. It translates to CASSPQGPNYGYTF.

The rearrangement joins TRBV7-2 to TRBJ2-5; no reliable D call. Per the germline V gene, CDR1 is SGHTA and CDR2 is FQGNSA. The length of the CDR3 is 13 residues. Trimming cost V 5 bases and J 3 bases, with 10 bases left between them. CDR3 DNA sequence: TGTGCCAGCAGCCGAGAAAAGGAAGAGACCCAGTACTTC. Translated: CASSREKEETQYF.